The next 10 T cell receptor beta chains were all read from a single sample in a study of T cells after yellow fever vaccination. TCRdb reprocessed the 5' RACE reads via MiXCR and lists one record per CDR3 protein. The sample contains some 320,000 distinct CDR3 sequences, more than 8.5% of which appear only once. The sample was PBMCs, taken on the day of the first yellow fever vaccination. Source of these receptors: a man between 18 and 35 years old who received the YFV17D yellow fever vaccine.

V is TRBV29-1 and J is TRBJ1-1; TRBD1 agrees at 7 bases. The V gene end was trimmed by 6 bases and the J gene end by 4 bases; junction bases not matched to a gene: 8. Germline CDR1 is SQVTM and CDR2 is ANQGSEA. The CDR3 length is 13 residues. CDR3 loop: CSVPTGRPTEAFF. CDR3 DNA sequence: TGCAGCGTCCCGACAGGGCGGCCCACTGAAGCTTTCTTT.

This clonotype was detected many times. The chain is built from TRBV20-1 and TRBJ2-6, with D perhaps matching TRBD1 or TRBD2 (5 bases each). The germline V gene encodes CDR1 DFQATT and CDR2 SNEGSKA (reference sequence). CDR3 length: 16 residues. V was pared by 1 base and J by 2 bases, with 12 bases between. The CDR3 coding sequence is TGCAGTGCTAGAGCGCTAGGGACGGCTGGGGCCAACGTCCTGACTTTC. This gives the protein CSARALGTAGANVLTF.

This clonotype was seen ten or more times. The CDR3 region is CASSDHFTGELFF. CDR3 in DNA: TGTGCCAGTAGTGATCATTTCACCGGGGAGCTGTTTTTT. The rearrangement joins TRBV19 to TRBJ2-2; no reliable D call. V was shortened by 5 bases and J by 4 bases, with 8 bases between the two germline ends. This CDR3 is built from 13 residues. Germline assignment: CDR1 LNHDA and CDR2 SQIVND (reference sequence).

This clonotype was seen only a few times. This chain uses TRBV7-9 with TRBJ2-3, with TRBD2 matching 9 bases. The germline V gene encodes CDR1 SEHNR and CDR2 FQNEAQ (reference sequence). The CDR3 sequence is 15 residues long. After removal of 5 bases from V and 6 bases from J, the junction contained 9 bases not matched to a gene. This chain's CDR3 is CASSARRLAVDTQYF. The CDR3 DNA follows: TGTGCCAGCAGCGCTCGGAGACTAGCGGTGGATACGCAGTATTTT.

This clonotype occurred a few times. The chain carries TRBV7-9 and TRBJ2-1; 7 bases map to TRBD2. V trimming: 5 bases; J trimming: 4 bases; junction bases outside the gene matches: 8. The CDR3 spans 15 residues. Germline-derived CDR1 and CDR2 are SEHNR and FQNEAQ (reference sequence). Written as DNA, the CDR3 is TGTGCCAGCAGCCAAACTAGCGCTAAGTACAATGAGCAGTTCTTC. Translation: CASSQTSAKYNEQFF.

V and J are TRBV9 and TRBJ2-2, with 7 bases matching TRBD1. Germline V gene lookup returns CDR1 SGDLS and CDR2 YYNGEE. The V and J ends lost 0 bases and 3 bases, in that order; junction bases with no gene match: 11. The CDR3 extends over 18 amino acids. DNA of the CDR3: TGTGCCAGCAGCGTAGTCGAAGGTGGGGACAGACACACCGGGGAGCTGTTTTTT. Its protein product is CASSVVEGGDRHTGELFF. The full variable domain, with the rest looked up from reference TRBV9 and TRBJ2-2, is DSGVTQTPKHLITATGQRVTLRCSPRSGDLSVYWYQQSLDQGLQFLIQYYNGEERAKGNILERFSAQQFPDLHSELNLSSLELGDSALYFCASSVVEGGDRHTGELFFGEGSRLTVL.

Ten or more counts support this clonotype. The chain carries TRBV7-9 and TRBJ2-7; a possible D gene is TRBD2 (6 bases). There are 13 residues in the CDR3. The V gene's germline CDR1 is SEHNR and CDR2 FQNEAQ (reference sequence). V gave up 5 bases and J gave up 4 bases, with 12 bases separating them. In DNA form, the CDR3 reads TGTGCCAGCAGCGTCGGGGGTGGGTACGAGCAGTACTTC. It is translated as CASSVGGGYEQYF. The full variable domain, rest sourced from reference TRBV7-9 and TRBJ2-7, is DTGVSQNPRHKITKRGQNVTFRCDPISEHNRLYWYRQTLGQGPEFLTYFQNEAQLEKSRLLSDRFSAERPKGSFSTLEIQRTEQGDSAMYLCASSVGGGYEQYFGPGTRLTVT.

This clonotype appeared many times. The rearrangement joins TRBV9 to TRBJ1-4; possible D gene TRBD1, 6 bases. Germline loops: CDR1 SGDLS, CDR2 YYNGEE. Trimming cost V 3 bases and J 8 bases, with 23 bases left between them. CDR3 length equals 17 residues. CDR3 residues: CASSAGSGAGDYEKLFF. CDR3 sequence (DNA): TGTGCCAGCAGCGCCGGGAGCGGGGCAGGGGACTACGAAAAACTGTTTTTT.

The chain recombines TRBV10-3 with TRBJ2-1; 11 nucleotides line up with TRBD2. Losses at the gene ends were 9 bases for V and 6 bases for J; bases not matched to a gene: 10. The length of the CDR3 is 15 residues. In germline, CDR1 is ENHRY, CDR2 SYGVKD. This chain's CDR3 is CAITLAGGLGNEQFF. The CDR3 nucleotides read TGTGCCATTACCTTAGCGGGGGGGCTCGGCAATGAGCAGTTCTTC.

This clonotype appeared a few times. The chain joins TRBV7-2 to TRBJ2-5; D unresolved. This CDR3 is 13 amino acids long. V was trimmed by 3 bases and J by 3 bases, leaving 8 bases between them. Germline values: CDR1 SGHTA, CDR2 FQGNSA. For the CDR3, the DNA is TGTGCCAGCAGCTTGGTGTGGGAAGAGACCCAGTACTTC. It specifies CASSLVWEETQYF.